The 27 T cell receptor beta chains reported below all come from one sample, sequenced in a study of blood T cells in healthy people across ages. Next came a second PCR, run for roughly 6 to 11 cycles, which used a sample-barcoded 5' primer along with a J-beta primer mix. MiXCR, run by TCRdb on the 5' RACE reads, gives a single entry per CDR3 protein. The repertoire holds hundreds of thousands of distinct CDR3 sequences, with about 25% as singletons. The sample was also reused in another study, on T cells of mothers and their children.

The sequenced sample was blood. These receptors were taken from a boy aged 5-17 years in good health.

The V gene is TRBV29-1, the J gene TRBJ2-1, with TRBD1 as a possible D gene (6 bases). The DNA end is more similar to TRBJ2-7, so the J call may be wrong. Looked up from germline, CDR1 is SQVTM and CDR2 is ANQGSEA. CDR3 length: 13 amino acids. The CDR3 DNA sequence: TGCAGCGTTCCGACAGGTGAATCCTACGAGCAGTACTTC. It yields the protein CSVPTGESYEQYF.

This clonotype appeared a few times. In nucleotides, the CDR3 is TGTGCCAGCAGTGACACTAGCGGGAAGTCCTACAATGAGCAGTTCTTC. Translated, it gives CASSDTSGKSYNEQFF. The V call is TRBV25-1, the J call TRBJ2-1; 10 bases are a match to TRBD2. The CDR3 is 16 residues long. The germline V gene has CDR1 MGHDK and CDR2 SYGVNS. With 3 bases clipped from V and 1 base from J, the junction kept 3 bases outside the gene matches.

This clonotype was seen more than once but under ten times. DNA of the CDR3: TGTGCCAGCAGTTACTCGGGCTCAAAAGGCTACGAGCAGTACTTC. Translating it yields CASSYSGSKGYEQYF. The chain recombines TRBV6-5 with TRBJ2-5; D is unclear. The assigned J gene may be wrong: the sequence end matches TRBJ2-7 better. CDR1 MNHEY and CDR2 SVGAGI come from the germline V gene. The CDR3 is made up of 15 amino acids.

This clonotype has a handful of counts. The chain is built from TRBV5-6 and TRBJ1-2; possibly TRBD1 for D (5 bases). This CDR3 comprises 17 residues. Germline V lookup: CDR1 SGHDT, CDR2 YYEEEE. Trimming cost V 0 bases and J 4 bases, with 19 bases left between them. CDR3 sequence: CASSLVGGNRGPYGYTF. The CDR3 bases are TGTGCCAGCAGCTTGGTGGGGGGTAATCGAGGACCCTATGGCTACACCTTC.

The V call is TRBV4-1, the J call TRBJ2-5, with D perhaps matching TRBD2 (5 bases). V lost 4 bases, J lost 5 bases, and 11 bases lay in between. The germline V gene has CDR1 MGHRA and CDR2 YSYEKL. This CDR3 spans 13 amino acids. CDR3 in DNA: TGCGCCAGCAGCCGCGGACTCAGGGAGACCCAGTACTTC. Encoded protein: CASSRGLRETQYF.

In this sample, this clonotype turned up a few times. The rearrangement links TRBV10-3 to TRBJ2-1, with TRBD2 identical over 10 bases. CDR1 ENHRY and CDR2 SYGVKD come from the germline V gene. This CDR3 comprises 15 residues. Losses at the gene ends were 2 bases for V and 7 bases for J; bases not matched to a gene: 5. As DNA, the CDR3 is TGTGCCATCAGTGAGCGGTCTAGCGGGAGTAATGAGCAGTTCTTC. This gives the protein CAISERSSGSNEQFF.

Only a few counts were recorded for this clonotype. The chain uses TRBV29-1 and TRBJ2-1; 8 bases agree with TRBD1. This CDR3 region has 14 residues. V lost 3 bases and J lost 4; bases outside the gene matches: 5. From germline, CDR1 is SQVTM and CDR2 ANQGSEA. In DNA form, the CDR3 reads TGCAGCGTTGAGGGCAGGGGGCCATACAATGAGCAGTTCTTC. Translated, it gives CSVEGRGPYNEQFF.

This clonotype was counted between two and nine times. V and J are TRBV6-1 and TRBJ2-7, with TRBD1 as a possible D gene (5 bases). The CDR3 is 15 amino acids. The germline V gene encodes CDR1 MNHNS and CDR2 SASEGT. The V end lost 2 bases, the J end lost 3 bases, and 14 bases lay between the germline ends. The chain's CDR3 is CASSEQSGAIYEQYF. The CDR3 bases are TGTGCCAGCAGTGAACAGTCTGGGGCCATCTACGAGCAGTACTTC.

V and J are TRBV4-1 and TRBJ2-7; 9 bases match TRBD1. The CDR3 has 15 residues. CDR1 and CDR2 from the germline V gene are MGHRA and YSYEKL. J gave up 6 bases and V 8 bases, and 14 bases lay outside the gene matches. The CDR3: CASGWTGTGKGEQYF. The CDR3 DNA follows: TGCGCCAGCGGTTGGACCGGGACAGGGAAGGGCGAGCAGTACTTC.

The rearrangement uses TRBV6-1 and TRBJ1-6, with D perhaps matching TRBD1 (6 bases). Germline CDR1 MNHNS, CDR2 SASEGT. This CDR3 has 16 residues. The V end was cut by 5 bases, the J end by 0 bases, with 11 bases between. In nucleotides, the CDR3 is TGTGCCAGCAGTCAGGGGTCGAGCTCCTATAATTCACCCCTCCACTTT. Its protein is CASSQGSSSYNSPLHF.

The table lists this clonotype with a few counts. The chain employs TRBV18 and TRBJ1-1; 11 bases are a match to TRBD1. CDR1 and CDR2 (germline): KGHSH, LQKENI. CDR3 length: 14 amino acids. V dropped 6 bases and J dropped 7; count of bases not matched to a gene: 7. The CDR3 region is CASSPRTGGNEAFF. The CDR3 nucleotides read TGTGCCAGCTCTCCCCGGACAGGGGGCAATGAAGCTTTCTTT.

This clonotype was counted a few times. A read error is likely, as this CDR3 ends without the conserved phenylalanine or tryptophan. The limits of the CDR3 on the DNA are not certain, so only TCRdb's listed CDR3 is given. The genes are TRBV21-1 and TRBJ1-2; the table's D gene call, TRBD1, was not cross checked with the DNA. TRBV21-1 corresponds to a pseudogene. The CDR3 totals 16 residues, both ends included. Here the CDR3 reads CASSKKQGARLGGYTI.

The chain uses TRBV3-1 and TRBJ2-7; no firm D call. This CDR3 has 15 amino acids. Germline-derived CDR1 and CDR2 are LGHDT and YNNKEL (reference sequence). Trimming removed 5 bases at V and 2 bases at J, with 16 bases between. The CDR3 region is CASSSAPSGPYEQYF. The CDR3 DNA reads TGTGCCAGCAGCTCTGCCCCTTCCGGGCCCTACGAGCAGTACTTC.

This clonotype was seen only a few times. The chain combines TRBV20-1 with TRBJ2-1; D may match TRBD1 or TRBD2 (5 bases each). Looked up from germline, CDR1 is DFQATT and CDR2 is SNEGSKA (reference sequence). The CDR3 sequence is 15 residues long. V shed 1 base and J shed 8 bases, with 18 bases lying between them. In DNA form, the CDR3 reads TGCAGTGCTAGAGTCCCCCGGGACCCCCTAGATGAGCAGTTCTTC. Its protein is CSARVPRDPLDEQFF.

This chain links TRBV29-1 with TRBJ2-1, with 13 bases lining up with TRBD2. TRBJ2-5 explains the end of the DNA better; the J call may be wrong. The CDR3 has 13 amino acids. Germline V gene sequence: CDR1 SQVTM, CDR2 ANQGSEA. CDR3 loop: CSVGTSGTKTQYF. CDR3 in DNA: TGCAGCGTGGGGACTAGCGGGACGAAGACCCAGTACTTC.

The chain couples TRBV5-1 to TRBJ2-2, with D unresolved. The V gene's germline CDR1 is SGHRS and CDR2 YFSETQ. There are 15 residues in the CDR3. The germline V and J ends were trimmed by 0 bases and 2 bases, with 8 bases remaining between them. The CDR3 sequence: CASSLGATNTGELFF. The CDR3 region has the DNA TGCGCCAGCAGCTTGGGTGCGACTAACACCGGGGAGCTGTTTTTT.

This clonotype was observed a few times. The V call is TRBV29-1, the J call TRBJ2-5, with 7 positions matching TRBD2. J gave up 0 bases and V 4 bases, and 2 bases lay outside the gene matches. This CDR3 spans 13 amino acids. The germline gives CDR1 SQVTM, CDR2 ANQGSEA. The CDR3 loop reads CSVGLADQETQYF. The CDR3 nucleotides read TGCAGCGTTGGCCTAGCGGACCAAGAGACCCAGTACTTC.

This clonotype has just a few counts. The V and J genes are TRBV7-2 and TRBJ1-4; TRBD1 matches 9 bases. Looked up from germline, CDR1 is SGHTA and CDR2 is FQGNSA. The CDR3 sequence is 15 residues long. V lost 1 base, J lost 8 bases, and 5 bases stayed unmatched. The CDR3 coding sequence is TGTGCCAGCAGCTTAGGGGTGGGGACAGGGGAAAAACTGTTTTTT. As protein: CASSLGVGTGEKLFF.

V usage is TRBV6-1 and J usage is TRBJ2-1; the match to TRBD2 covers 15 bases. Per germline, CDR1 MNHNS and CDR2 SASEGT. Germline trimming cut 6 bases from V and 0 bases from J; bases unmatched to any gene: 6. The CDR3 length is 18 residues. CDR3 region: CASSLGLAGGDSYNEQFF. The CDR3 nucleotides read TGTGCCAGCAGCCTCGGACTAGCGGGAGGGGACTCCTACAATGAGCAGTTCTTC.

This clonotype has a count of ten or more. V gene TRBV5-8 combines with J gene TRBJ1-4, with 7 bases identical to TRBD1. This CDR3 comprises 14 residues. Unmatched junction bases numbered 8, after V lost 4 bases and J lost 8 bases. From germline, CDR1 is SGHTS and CDR2 YDEGEE. The CDR3 loop is CASSHRGGQEKLFF. DNA for the CDR3: TGTGCCAGCAGCCACCGGGGGGGACAGGAAAAACTGTTTTTT.

The sample holds a few counts of this clonotype. The chain combines TRBV29-1 with TRBJ1-4; D uncertain. Trimming cost V 5 bases and J 5 bases, with 12 bases left between them. Germline V gene lookup returns CDR1 SQVTM and CDR2 ANQGSEA. The CDR3 spans 13 residues. The CDR3 bases are TGCAGCGTTAAGGTGGGGAGGAATGAAAAACTGTTTTTT. Amino acids: CSVKVGRNEKLFF.

J is TRBJ1-2 and V is TRBV6-6; D is unresolved. Per the germline V gene, CDR1 is MNHNY and CDR2 is SVGAGI (reference sequence). The CDR3 is 12 amino acids. Trimming removed 5 bases from V and 8 bases from J, with 12 bases in between. Written as DNA, the CDR3 is TGTGCCAGCAGTCCTACTAACGGGGGCTACACCTTC. Its protein is CASSPTNGGYTF.

This clonotype was seen only a few times. The V and J genes are TRBV28 and TRBJ2-7; D not certain. This CDR3 comprises 13 residues. V shed 5 bases and J shed 5 bases, with 13 bases lying between them. Germline loops: CDR1 MDHEN, CDR2 SYDVKM. In nucleotides, the CDR3 is TGTGCCAGCAGTCAACGTACCACACACGAGCAGTACTTC. Its translation: CASSQRTTHEQYF.

V gene TRBV10-3 combines with J gene TRBJ2-1, with 7 positions matching TRBD2. Germline loops: CDR1 ENHRY, CDR2 SYGVKD. This CDR3 has 14 amino acids. J was trimmed by 5 bases and V by 4 bases; bases with no gene match: 5. DNA of the CDR3: TGTGCCATCAGTGGCGTCGGGGGGAACAATGAGCAGTTCTTC. Amino acids: CAISGVGGNNEQFF.

This rearrangement joins TRBV28 to TRBJ2-3; D gene uncertain. Per the germline V gene, CDR1 is MDHEN and CDR2 is SYDVKM. V shed 8 bases and J shed 2 bases, with 20 bases lying between them. CDR3 length: 16 amino acids. The CDR3 sequence is CASHLSQAQYTDTQYF. Here the CDR3 DNA reads TGTGCCAGCCACCTCTCCCAGGCACAATACACAGATACGCAGTATTTT.

The rearrangement uses TRBV6-2 or TRBV6-3 and TRBJ1-5; possible D gene TRBD1, 5 bases. This CDR3 is built from 17 residues. CDR1 is MNHEY and CDR2 is SVGEGT in the germline V gene. Deletions cut 2 bases from V and 1 base from J, with 15 bases between. DNA for the CDR3: TGTGCCAGCAGTTACGGGCGGGGGGAGAGGAGCAATCAGCCCCAGCATTTT. Encoded protein: CASSYGRGERSNQPQHF.

The chain recombines TRBV27 with TRBJ2-7, with a tentative D call TRBD1 (6 bases). V lost 6 bases and J lost 0, with 9 bases in between. Germline V gene lookup returns CDR1 MNHEY and CDR2 SMNVEV (reference sequence). The CDR3 sequence is 13 residues long. CDR3 amino acids: CASRTGYSYEQYF. DNA of the CDR3: TGTGCCAGCAGGACAGGCTACTCCTACGAGCAGTACTTC.